This T cell receptor (beta chain) was sequenced during a study of blood T cell repertoires in COVID-19. As for the study in general: The United States, Italy and Spain were the sources of the acute and convalescent COVID-19 samples.

Between the trimmed V and J ends, which lost 6 bases and 6 bases, there was a span of 11 bases. This CDR3 spans 12 amino acids. Enrolled through a virtual design, the participants were between 18 and 89 years of age and came from about two dozen US areas. Two negative PCRs, clearance, or symptom resolution had been documented for recovered Cohort 3 donors. The authors' processing: Scientists estimated how many nucleated cells there were by amplifying reference gene primers. The assay was immunoSEQ multiplex PCR, and TCRdb's table has in-frame clones only and misses some. The DNA gave D and trimming, while V, J and clone size come from that table. The repertoire holds about 480,000 clones, roughly 90% seen once, with less than 2% in the top ten.

The genes are TRBV12-3 or TRBV12-4 and TRBJ1-1; D is ambiguous. This clonotype originated in a woman aged 40 to 49 who had recovered from COVID-19. The sample taken for sequencing was PBMCs or T cells enriched from blood (not recorded which). The CDR3 DNA follows: TGTGCCAGCAGGAGATTTTTCGCTGAAGCTTTCTTT. It specifies CASRRFFAEAFF.